This is a list of T cell receptor beta chains from one sample in a study of cytomegalovirus exposure and HLA in healthy donors. Measured with immunoSEQ multiplex PCR; TCRdb has only the in-frame clones, and not every one. The sample gives 100,000 to 150,000 clones, about 78% of which show up once; 2.9% is in the top ten. The sequenced material came from PBMCs. The origin of the receptors is a human donor in good health. Both conserved end residues are part of each CDR3. A D gene is named only where the DNA matches it firmly. Size is stated for part of the rows, as once, few or many counts, or as a class when the clone is expanded.

V gene,D gene,J gene,clone size,CDR3 protein,CDR3 DNA
TRBV7-6,.,TRBJ2-1,.,CASSRRDINNEQFF,TGTGCCAGCAGCCGCCGGGACATTAACAATGAGCAGTTCTTC
TRBV7-8,TRBD1,TRBJ1-3,.,CASSLIPTGNSGNTIYF,TGTGCCAGCAGCCTCATTCCGACAGGGAACTCTGGAAACACCATATATTTT
TRBV6-5,.,TRBJ1-1,.,CASSYSGTSLEAFF,TGTGCCAGCAGTTACTCGGGCACCAGCCTTGAAGCTTTCTTT
TRBV6-5,TRBD2,TRBJ2-1,few,CASSSTSGRSNEQFF,TGTGCCAGCAGTTCGACTAGCGGGAGGTCTAATGAGCAGTTCTTC
TRBV7-9,TRBD2,TRBJ2-1,once,CASSARTSGRGYNEQFF,TGTGCCAGCAGCGCAAGGACTAGCGGGAGAGGATACAATGAGCAGTTCTTC
TRBV29-1,.,TRBJ1-4,.,CSVGWAGPNEKLFF,TGCAGCGTTGGGTGGGCAGGCCCCAATGAAAAACTGTTTTTT
TRBV19,TRBD2,TRBJ2-7,.,CASSILTSGGASYEQYF,TGTGCCAGTAGTATATTAACTAGCGGGGGGGCGTCCTACGAGCAGTACTTC
TRBV7-8,TRBD2,TRBJ2-3,.,CASSLELAKHTQYF,TGTGCCAGCAGCTTAGAACTAGCGAAACATACGCAGTATTTT
TRBV19,TRBD2,TRBJ2-1,.,CASKTSGRSSYNEQFF,TGTGCCAGCAAGACTAGCGGGCGGAGCTCCTACAATGAGCAGTTCTTC
TRBV15,.,TRBJ2-7,.,CATSRDLVDSYEQYF,TGTGCCACCAGCAGAGATCTGGTAGATTCTTACGAGCAGTACTTC
TRBV27,TRBD2,TRBJ2-7,.,CASRLSLAVAPYEQYF,TGTGCCAGCAGGTTAAGCCTAGCGGTGGCCCCCTACGAGCAGTACTTC
TRBV19,.,TRBJ1-2,.,CASSMSGANYGYTF,TGTGCCAGTAGTATGTCGGGGGCTAACTATGGCTACACCTTC
TRBV30,.,TRBJ1-4,.,CAWTPQYNEKLFF,TGTGCCTGGACCCCACAGTATAATGAAAAACTGTTTTTT
TRBV9,TRBD2,TRBJ2-1,.,CASSLSGTSYNEQFF,TGTGCCAGCAGCCTTAGCGGGACCAGTTACAATGAGCAGTTCTTC
TRBV4-3,.,TRBJ1-2,.,CASSQDRGSYGYTF,TGCGCCAGCAGCCAAGACAGGGGTAGCTATGGCTACACCTTC
TRBV13,TRBD2,TRBJ2-6,.,CASSLNPSGRAGANVLTF,TGTGCCAGCAGCTTGAACCCTAGCGGGAGAGCTGGGGCCAACGTCCTGACTTTC
TRBV27,.,TRBJ2-2,.,CASWDWNTGELFF,TGTGCCAGCTGGGACTGGAACACCGGGGAGCTGTTTTTT
TRBV30,TRBD2,TRBJ2-1,once,CAWSVWASGHNEQFF,TGTGCCTGGAGTGTTTGGGCTAGCGGTCACAATGAGCAGTTCTTC
TRBV7-2,TRBD2,TRBJ2-7,.,CASSPSLAGANPRQGRQYF,TGTGCCAGCAGCCCAAGTCTAGCGGGAGCGAATCCCCGCCAGGGGAGGCAGTACTTC
TRBV28,TRBD1,TRBJ1-5,.,CASSLAGQGVNQPQHF,TGTGCCAGCAGTTTAGCCGGACAGGGGGTCAATCAGCCCCAGCATTTT
TRBV5-1,.,TRBJ1-3,.,CASSSGGHNSGNTIYF,TGCGCCAGCAGCTCGGGGGGACATAACTCTGGAAACACCATATATTTT
TRBV7-2,TRBD1,TRBJ2-7,.,CASSLLRGQGAREQYF,TGTGCCAGCAGCTTATTAAGAGGACAGGGGGCGCGAGAGCAGTACTTC
TRBV2,.,TRBJ2-3,.,CANRAAGRTSDTQYF,TGTGCCAACAGGGCCGCGGGCCGAACCTCAGATACGCAGTATTTT
TRBV6-1,.,TRBJ1-6,.,CASSMGAYYSPLHF,TGTGCCAGCAGTATGGGGGCTTATTACTCACCCCTCCACTTT
TRBV7-2,.,TRBJ1-5,.,CASSLVQGSNQPQHF,TGTGCCAGCAGCTTAGTTCAGGGTTCCAATCAGCCCCAGCATTTT
TRBV7-2,TRBD1,TRBJ2-4,.,CASSQGQVAKNIQYF,TGTGCCAGCAGCCAGGGACAGGTAGCCAAAAACATTCAGTACTTC
TRBV29-1,.,TRBJ1-2,.,CSAGGGKGGYTF,TGCAGCGCTGGGGGGGGAAAGGGTGGCTACACCTTC
TRBV11-3,TRBD1,TRBJ1-5,.,CASSLTGGNQPQHF,TGTGCCAGCAGCTTGACAGGGGGCAATCAGCCCCAGCATTTT
TRBV1,.,TRBJ2-3,.,CTSSRCRTSGVHTDTQYF,TGCACCAGCAGCCGTTGCCGGACTAGCGGGGTTCACACAGATACGCAGTATTTT
TRBV30,.,TRBJ2-3,.,CAWRVYERGNTDTQYF,TGTGCCTGGAGAGTTTACGAGCGAGGGAACACAGATACGCAGTATTTT
TRBV11-2,.,TRBJ2-7,once,CASSSRGRGFSYEQYF,TGTGCCAGCAGCTCCCGAGGGCGGGGCTTCTCCTACGAGCAGTACTTC
TRBV7-2,TRBD2,TRBJ2-1,.,CASSFRTSGWIGEQFF,TGTGCCAGCAGCTTCAGGACTAGCGGGTGGATTGGTGAGCAGTTCTTC